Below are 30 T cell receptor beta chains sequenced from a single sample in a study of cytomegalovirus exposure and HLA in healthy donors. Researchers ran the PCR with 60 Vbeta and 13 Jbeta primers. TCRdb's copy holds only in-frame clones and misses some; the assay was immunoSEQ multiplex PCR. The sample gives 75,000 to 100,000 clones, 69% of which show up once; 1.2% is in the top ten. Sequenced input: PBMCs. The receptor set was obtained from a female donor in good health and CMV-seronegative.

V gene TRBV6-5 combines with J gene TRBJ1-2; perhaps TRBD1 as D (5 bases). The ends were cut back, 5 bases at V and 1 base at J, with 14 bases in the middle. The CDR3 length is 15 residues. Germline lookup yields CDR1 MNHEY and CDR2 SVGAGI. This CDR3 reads CASSRHGRDNYGYTF. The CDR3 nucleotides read TGTGCCAGCAGTAGGCATGGCAGGGATAACTATGGCTACACCTTC.

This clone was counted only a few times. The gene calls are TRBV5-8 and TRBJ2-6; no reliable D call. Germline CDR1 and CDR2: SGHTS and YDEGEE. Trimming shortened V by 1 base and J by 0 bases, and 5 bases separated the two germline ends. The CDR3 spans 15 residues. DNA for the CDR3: TGTGCCAGCAGCTTGCTTAGCTCTGGGGCCAACGTCCTGACTTTC. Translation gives CASSLLSSGANVLTF.

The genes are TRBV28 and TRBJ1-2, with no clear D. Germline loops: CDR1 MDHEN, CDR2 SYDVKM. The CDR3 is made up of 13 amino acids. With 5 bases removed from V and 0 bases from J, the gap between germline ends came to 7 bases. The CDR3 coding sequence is TGTGCCAGCAGTCCCGGGGCTAACTATGGCTACACCTTC. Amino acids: CASSPGANYGYTF.

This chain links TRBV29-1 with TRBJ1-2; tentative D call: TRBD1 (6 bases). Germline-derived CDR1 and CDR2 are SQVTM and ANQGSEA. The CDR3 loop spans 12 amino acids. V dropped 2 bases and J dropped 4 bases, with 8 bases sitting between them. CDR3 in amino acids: CSVEMTGYGYTF. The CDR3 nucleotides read TGCAGCGTTGAAATGACAGGCTATGGCTACACCTTC.

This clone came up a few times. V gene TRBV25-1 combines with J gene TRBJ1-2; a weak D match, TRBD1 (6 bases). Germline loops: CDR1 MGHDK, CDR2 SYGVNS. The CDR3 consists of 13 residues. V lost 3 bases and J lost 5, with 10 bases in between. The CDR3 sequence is CASSDLRGYGYTF. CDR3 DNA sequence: TGTGCCAGCAGTGATCTTAGGGGGTATGGCTACACCTTC.

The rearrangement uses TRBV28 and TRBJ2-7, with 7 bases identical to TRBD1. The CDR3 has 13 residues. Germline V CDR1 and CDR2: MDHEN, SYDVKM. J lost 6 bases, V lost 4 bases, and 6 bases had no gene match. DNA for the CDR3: TGTGCCAGCAGTTCCGGACAGGACGGCGAGCAGTACTTC. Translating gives CASSSGQDGEQYF.

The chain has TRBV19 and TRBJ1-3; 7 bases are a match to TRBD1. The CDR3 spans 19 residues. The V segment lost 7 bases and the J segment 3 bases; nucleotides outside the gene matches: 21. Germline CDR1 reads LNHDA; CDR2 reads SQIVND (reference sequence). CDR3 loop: CASTQGGYPNIEYGNTIYF. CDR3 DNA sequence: TGTGCCAGTACCCAAGGGGGCTATCCCAACATCGAATATGGAAACACCATATATTTT.

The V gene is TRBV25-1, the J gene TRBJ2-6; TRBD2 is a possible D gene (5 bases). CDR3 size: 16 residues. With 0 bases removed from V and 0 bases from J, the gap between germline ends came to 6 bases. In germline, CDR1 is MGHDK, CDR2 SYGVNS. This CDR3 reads CASSEYAGSGANVLTF. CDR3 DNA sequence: TGTGCCAGCAGTGAATATGCGGGCTCTGGGGCCAACGTCCTGACTTTC.

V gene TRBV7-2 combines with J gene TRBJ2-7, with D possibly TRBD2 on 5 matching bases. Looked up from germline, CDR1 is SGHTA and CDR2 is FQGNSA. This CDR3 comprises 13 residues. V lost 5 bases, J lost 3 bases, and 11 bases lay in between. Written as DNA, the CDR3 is TGTGCCAGCAGCCTGTCCCGGGACTACGAGCAGTACTTC. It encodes CASSLSRDYEQYF.

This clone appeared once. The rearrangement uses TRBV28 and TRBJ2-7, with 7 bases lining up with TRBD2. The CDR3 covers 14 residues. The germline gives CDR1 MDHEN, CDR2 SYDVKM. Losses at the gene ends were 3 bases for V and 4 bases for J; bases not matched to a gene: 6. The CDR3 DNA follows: TGTGCCAGCAGTTTTGTCCCTAGCGGTTACGAGCAGTACTTC. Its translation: CASSFVPSGYEQYF. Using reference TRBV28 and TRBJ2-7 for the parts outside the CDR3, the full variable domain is DVKVTQSSRYLVKRTGEKVFLECVQDMDHENMFWYRQDPGLGLRLIYFSYDVKMKEKGDIPEGYSVSREKKERFSLILESASTNQTSMYLCASSFVPSGYEQYFGPGTRLTVT.

CDR3 in DNA: TGTGCCTGGAGTGTGGTGGGCGTAGGCCTAATTCGGACAATGAACACTGAAGCTTTCTTT. The encoded protein is CAWSVVGVGLIRTMNTEAFF. V usage is TRBV30 and J usage is TRBJ1-1; possible D gene TRBD1, 5 bases. CDR3 length: 20 amino acids. Germline CDR1 GTSNPN, CDR2 SVGIG (reference sequence). V gave up 0 bases and J gave up 0 bases, with 26 bases separating them.

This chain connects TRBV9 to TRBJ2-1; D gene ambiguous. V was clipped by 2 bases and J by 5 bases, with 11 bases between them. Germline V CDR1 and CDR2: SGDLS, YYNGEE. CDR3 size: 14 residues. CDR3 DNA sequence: TGTGCCAGCAGCGTCGGCGGTGCTAACAATGAGCAGTTCTTC. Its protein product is CASSVGGANNEQFF.

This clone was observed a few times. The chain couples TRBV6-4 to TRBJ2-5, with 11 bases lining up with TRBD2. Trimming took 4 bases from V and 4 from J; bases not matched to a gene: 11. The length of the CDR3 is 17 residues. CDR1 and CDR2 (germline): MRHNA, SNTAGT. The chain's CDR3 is CASSVRLAGFRRETQYF. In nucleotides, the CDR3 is TGTGCCAGCAGTGTTAGACTAGCGGGGTTTCGAAGAGAGACCCAGTACTTC.

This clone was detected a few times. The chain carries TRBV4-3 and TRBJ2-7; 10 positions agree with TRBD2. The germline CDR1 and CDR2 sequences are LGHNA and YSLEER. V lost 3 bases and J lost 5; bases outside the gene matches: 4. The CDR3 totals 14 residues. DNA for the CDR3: TGCGCCAGCAGCCACATGCTAGCGGGGGACGAGCAGTACTTC. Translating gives CASSHMLAGDEQYF.

CDR3 loop: CASSTGDRGRETQYF. In DNA, the CDR3 is TGTGCCAGTAGTACGGGGGACAGGGGGCGGGAGACCCAGTACTTC. This chain uses TRBV19 with TRBJ2-5, with 12 bases fitting TRBD1. This CDR3 comprises 15 residues. Germline loops: CDR1 LNHDA, CDR2 SQIVND (reference sequence). With V trimmed by 4 bases and J by 5 bases, 5 bases remained unmatched.

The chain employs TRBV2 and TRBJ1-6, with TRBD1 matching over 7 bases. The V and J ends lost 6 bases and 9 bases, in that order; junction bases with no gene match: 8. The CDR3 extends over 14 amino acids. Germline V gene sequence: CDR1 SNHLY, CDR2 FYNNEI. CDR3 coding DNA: TGTGCCAGCAGCAGACAGGGTGGAGGTTCACCCCTCCACTTT. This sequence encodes CASSRQGGGSPLHF.

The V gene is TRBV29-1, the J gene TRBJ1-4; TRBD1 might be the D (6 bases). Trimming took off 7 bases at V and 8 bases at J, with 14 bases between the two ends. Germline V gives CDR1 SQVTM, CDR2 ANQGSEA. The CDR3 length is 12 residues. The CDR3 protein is CSAGGQREKLFF. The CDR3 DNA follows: TGCAGCGCCGGCGGACAGCGAGAAAAACTGTTTTTT.

For the CDR3, the DNA is TGTGCCATCAGTGAGCCGACAGATACGCAGTATTTT. Residues: CAISEPTDTQYF. The rearrangement links TRBV10-3 to TRBJ2-3; no reliable D call. The germline V gene encodes CDR1 ENHRY and CDR2 SYGVKD. Trimming cost V 2 bases and J 3 bases, with 3 bases left between them. The CDR3 extends over 12 amino acids.

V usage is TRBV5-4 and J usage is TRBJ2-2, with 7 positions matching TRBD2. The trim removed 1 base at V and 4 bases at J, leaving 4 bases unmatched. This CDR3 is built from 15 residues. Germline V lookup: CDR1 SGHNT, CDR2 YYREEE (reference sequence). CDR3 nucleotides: TGTGCCAGCAGCTTGCCCCCGGGGGGCACCGGGGAGCTGTTTTTT. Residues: CASSLPPGGTGELFF.

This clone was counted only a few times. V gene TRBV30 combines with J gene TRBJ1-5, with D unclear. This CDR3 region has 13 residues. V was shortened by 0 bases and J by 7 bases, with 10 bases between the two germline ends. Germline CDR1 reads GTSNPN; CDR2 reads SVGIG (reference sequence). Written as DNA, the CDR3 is TGTGCCTGGAGTGTGGAGGGTGGGCAGCCCCAGCATTTT. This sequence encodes CAWSVEGGQPQHF.

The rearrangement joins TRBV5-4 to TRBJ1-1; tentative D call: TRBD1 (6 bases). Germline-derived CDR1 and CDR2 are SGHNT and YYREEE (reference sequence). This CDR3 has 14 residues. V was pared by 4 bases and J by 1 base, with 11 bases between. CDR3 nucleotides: TGTGCCAGCAGCCCACGGGACACGAACACTGAAGCTTTCTTT. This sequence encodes CASSPRDTNTEAFF.

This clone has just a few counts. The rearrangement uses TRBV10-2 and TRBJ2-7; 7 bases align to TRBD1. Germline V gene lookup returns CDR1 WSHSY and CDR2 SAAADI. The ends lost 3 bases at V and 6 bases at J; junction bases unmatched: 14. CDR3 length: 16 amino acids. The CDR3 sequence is CASSDGQANGLGEQYF. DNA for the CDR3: TGCGCCAGCAGTGATGGACAGGCCAACGGGTTGGGCGAGCAGTACTTC.

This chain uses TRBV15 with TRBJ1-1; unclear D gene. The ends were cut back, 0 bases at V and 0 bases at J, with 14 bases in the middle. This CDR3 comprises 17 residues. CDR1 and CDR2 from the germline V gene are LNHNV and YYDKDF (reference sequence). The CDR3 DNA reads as TGTGCCACCAGCAGAGATCTGGCAGAAGCGTTGAACACTGAAGCTTTCTTT. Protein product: CATSRDLAEALNTEAFF.

CDR3 nucleotide sequence: TGTGCCAGCAGCGTAGGCACTAGCAACTACGAGCAGTACTTC. This sequence encodes CASSVGTSNYEQYF. The rearrangement uses TRBV9 and TRBJ2-7, with TRBD2 as a possible D gene (6 bases). The CDR3 length is 14 residues. Between the trimmed V and J ends, which lost 0 bases and 3 bases, there was a span of 10 bases. CDR1 and CDR2 from the germline V gene are SGDLS and YYNGEE.

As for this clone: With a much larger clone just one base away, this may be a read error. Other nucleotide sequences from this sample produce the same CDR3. CDR3 sequence reads: CASSQEFLGGEAFF. The CDR3, as DNA: TGCGCCAGTAGCCAAGAATTCCTAGGAGGAGAAGCTTTCTTT. The V and J genes are TRBV4-3 and TRBJ1-1; no reliable D call. The CDR3 contains 14 residues. Germline CDR1 reads LGHNA; CDR2 reads YSLEER.

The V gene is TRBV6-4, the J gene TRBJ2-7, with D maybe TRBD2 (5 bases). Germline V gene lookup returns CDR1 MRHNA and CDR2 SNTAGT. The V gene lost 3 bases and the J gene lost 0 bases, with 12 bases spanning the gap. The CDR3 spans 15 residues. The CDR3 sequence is CASSEEGSSSYEQYF. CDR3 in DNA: TGTGCCAGCAGTGAAGAGGGCTCCAGCTCCTACGAGCAGTACTTC.

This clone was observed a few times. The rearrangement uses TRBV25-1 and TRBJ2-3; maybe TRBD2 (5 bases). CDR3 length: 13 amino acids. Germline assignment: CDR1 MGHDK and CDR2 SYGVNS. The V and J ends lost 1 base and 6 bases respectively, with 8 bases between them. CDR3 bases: TGTGCCAGCAGTGAATGGGGAGAGGATACGCAGTATTTT. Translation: CASSEWGEDTQYF.

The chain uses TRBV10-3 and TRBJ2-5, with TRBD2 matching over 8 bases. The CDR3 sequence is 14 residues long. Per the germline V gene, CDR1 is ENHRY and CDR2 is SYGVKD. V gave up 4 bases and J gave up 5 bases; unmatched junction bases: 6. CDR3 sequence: CAISGAGAQETQYF. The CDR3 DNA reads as TGTGCCATCAGTGGAGCGGGGGCCCAGGAGACCCAGTACTTC.

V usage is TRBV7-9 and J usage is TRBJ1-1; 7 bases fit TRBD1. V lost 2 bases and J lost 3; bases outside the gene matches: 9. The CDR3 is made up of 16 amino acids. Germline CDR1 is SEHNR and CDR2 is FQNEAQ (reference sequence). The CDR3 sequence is CASSLRTGRKDTEAFF. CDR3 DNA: TGTGCCAGCAGCTTACGGACAGGCAGGAAGGACACTGAAGCTTTCTTT.

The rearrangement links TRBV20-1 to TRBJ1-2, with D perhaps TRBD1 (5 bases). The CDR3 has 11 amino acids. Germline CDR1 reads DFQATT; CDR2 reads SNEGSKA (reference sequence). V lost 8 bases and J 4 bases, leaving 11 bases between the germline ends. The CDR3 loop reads CSSDSSYGYTF. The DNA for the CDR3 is TGCAGTTCCGACAGCTCCTATGGCTACACCTTC.